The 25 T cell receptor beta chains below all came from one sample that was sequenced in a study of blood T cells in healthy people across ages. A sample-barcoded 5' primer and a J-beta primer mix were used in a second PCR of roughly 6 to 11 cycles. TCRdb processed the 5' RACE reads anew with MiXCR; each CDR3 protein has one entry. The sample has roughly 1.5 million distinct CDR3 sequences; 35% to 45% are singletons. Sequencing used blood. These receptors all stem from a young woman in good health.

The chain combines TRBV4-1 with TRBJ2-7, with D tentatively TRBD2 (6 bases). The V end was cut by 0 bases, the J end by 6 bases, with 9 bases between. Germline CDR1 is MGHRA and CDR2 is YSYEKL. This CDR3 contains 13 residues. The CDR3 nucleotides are TGCGCCAGCAGCCAAGATGCCGGGGGCGAGCAGTACTTC. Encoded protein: CASSQDAGGEQYF.

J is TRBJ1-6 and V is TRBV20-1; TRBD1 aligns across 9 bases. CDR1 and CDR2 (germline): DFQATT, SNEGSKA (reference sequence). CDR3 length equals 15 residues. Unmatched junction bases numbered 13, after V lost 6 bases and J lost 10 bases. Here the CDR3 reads CSAEDRQGGHSPLHF. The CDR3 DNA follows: TGCAGTGCAGAAGATCGACAGGGGGGGCACTCACCCCTCCACTTT.

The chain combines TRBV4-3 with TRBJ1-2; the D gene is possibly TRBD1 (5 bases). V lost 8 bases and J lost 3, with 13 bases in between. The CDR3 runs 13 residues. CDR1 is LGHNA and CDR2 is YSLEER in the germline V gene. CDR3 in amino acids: CASHGGYDYGYTF. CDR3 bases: TGCGCCAGCCACGGGGGGTACGACTATGGCTACACCTTC.

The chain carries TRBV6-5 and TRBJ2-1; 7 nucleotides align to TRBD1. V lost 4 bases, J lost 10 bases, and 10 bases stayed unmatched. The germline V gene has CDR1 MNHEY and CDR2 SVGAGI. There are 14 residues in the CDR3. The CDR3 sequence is CASSSWTGCNEQFF. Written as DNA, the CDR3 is TGTGCCAGCAGTTCCTGGACAGGTTGCAACGAGCAGTTCTTC.

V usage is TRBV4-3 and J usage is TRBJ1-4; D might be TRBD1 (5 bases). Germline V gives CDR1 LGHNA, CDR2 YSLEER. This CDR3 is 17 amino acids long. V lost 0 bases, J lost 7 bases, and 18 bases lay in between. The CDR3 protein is CASSQDSTGGLSEKLFF. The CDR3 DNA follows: TGCGCCAGCAGCCAAGATTCCACCGGGGGGTTAAGTGAAAAACTGTTTTTT.

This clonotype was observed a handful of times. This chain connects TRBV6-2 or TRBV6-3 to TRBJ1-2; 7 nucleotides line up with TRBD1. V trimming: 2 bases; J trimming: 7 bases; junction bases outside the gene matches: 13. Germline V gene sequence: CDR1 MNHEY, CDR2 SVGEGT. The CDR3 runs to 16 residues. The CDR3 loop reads CASSYTPTGRIGGYTF. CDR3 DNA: TGTGCCAGCAGTTACACCCCGACAGGGCGGATTGGTGGCTACACCTTC.

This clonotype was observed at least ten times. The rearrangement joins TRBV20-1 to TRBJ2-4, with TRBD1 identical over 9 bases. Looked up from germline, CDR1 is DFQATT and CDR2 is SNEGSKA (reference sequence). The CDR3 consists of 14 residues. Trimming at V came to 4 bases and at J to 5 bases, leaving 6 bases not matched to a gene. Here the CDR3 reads CSATDRGAENIQYF. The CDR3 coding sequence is TGCAGTGCTACGGACAGGGGCGCGGAAAACATTCAGTACTTC.

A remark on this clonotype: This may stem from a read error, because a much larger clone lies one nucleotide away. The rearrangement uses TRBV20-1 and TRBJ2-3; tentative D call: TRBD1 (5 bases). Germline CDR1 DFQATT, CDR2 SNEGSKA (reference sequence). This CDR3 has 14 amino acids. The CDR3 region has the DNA TGCAGTGCTGGAGATGGGGCTAGCACAGATACGCAGTATTTT. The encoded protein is CSAGDGASTDTQYF.

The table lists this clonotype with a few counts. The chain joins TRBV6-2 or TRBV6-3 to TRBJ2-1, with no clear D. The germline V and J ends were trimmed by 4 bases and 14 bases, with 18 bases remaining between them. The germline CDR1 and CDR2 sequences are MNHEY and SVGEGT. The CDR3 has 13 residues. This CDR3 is CASSSALPLWKFF. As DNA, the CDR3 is TGTGCCAGCAGTTCGGCACTACCGCTTTGGAAGTTCTTC.

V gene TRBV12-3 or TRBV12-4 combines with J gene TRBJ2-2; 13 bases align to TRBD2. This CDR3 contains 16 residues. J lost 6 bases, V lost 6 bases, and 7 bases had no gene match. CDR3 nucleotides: TGTGCCAGCAGCCGTATACTAGCGGGGGGGCCCGGGGAGCTGTTTTTT. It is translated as CASSRILAGGPGELFF.

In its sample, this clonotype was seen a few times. CDR3 bases: TGCAGTTTCCTCCGGGGACTTTCCTACAATGAGCAGTTCTTC. Its protein is CSFLRGLSYNEQFF. The chain carries TRBV20-1 and TRBJ2-1; D is possibly TRBD2 (6 bases). CDR3 length: 14 residues. The V end was cut by 8 bases, the J end by 1 base, with 15 bases between. Germline V gene sequence: CDR1 DFQATT, CDR2 SNEGSKA (reference sequence).

CDR3 coding DNA: TGTGCCAGCAGACGACTCGCGGGGATGTCCTACAATGAGCAGTTCTTC. Translating gives CASRRLAGMSYNEQFF. This sequence joins TRBV12-3 or TRBV12-4 and TRBJ2-1; D possibly corresponds to TRBD2 (6 bases). Trimming removed 6 bases from V and 1 base from J, with 16 bases in between. The CDR3 has 16 residues.

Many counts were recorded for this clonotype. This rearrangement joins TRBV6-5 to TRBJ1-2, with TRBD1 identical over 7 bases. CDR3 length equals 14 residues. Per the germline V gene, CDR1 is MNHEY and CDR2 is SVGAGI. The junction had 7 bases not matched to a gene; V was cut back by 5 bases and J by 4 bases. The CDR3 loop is CASSLTGDFYGYTF. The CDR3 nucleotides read TGTGCCAGCAGTCTCACAGGGGATTTCTATGGCTACACCTTC.

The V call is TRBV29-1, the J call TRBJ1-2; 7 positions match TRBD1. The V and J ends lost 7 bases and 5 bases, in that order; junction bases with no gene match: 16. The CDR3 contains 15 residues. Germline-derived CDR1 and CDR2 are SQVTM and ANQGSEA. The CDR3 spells CSGGPKPRQGYGYTF. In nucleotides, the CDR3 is TGCAGCGGGGGACCAAAGCCGAGACAGGGTTATGGCTACACCTTC.

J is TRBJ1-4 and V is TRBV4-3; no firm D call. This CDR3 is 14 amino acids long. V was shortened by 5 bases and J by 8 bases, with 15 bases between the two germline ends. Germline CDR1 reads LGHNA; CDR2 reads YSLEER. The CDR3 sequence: CASSYDRRQEKLFF. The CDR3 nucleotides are TGCGCCAGCAGCTACGATAGGAGGCAGGAAAAACTGTTTTTT.

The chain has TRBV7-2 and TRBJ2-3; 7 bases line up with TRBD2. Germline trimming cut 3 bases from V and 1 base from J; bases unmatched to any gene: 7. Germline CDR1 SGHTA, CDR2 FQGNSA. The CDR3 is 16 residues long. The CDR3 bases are TGTGCCAGCAGCTTTGGACTAGTGGGGCGCACAGATACGCAGTATTTT. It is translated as CASSFGLVGRTDTQYF.

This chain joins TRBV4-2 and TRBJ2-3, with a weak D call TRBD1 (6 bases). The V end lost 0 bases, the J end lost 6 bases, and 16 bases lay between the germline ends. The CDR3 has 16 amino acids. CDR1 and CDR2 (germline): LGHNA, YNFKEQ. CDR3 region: CASSQETGNSRDTQYF. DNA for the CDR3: TGTGCCAGCAGCCAAGAAACAGGGAACAGTAGGGATACGCAGTATTTT.

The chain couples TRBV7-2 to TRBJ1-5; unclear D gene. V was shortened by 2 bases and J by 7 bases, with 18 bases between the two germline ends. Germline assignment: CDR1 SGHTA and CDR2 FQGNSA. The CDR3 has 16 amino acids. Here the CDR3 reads CASSLNWNRVGQPQHF. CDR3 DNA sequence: TGTGCCAGCAGCTTAAATTGGAACAGAGTAGGCCAGCCCCAGCATTTT.

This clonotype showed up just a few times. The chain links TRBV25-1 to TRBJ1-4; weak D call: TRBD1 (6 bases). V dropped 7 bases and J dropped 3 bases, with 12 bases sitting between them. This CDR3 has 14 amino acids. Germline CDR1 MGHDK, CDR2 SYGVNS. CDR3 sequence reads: CASTSGGPNEKLFF. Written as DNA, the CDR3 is TGTGCCAGCACCAGCGGGGGCCCTAATGAAAAACTGTTTTTT.

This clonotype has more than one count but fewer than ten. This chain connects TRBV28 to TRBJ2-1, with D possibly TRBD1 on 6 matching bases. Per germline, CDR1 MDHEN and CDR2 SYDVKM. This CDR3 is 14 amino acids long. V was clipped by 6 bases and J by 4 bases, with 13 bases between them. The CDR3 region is CASRAGTPYNEQFF. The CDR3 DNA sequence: TGTGCCAGCAGAGCCGGGACACCTTACAATGAGCAGTTCTTC.

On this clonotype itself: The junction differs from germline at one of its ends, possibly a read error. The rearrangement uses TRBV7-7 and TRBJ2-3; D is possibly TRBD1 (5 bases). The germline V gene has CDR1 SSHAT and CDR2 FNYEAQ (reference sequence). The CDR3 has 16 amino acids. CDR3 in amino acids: CASSSRPDRSTDTQYF. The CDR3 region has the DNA TGTGCTAGCAGCTCACGACCAGACAGAAGCACAGATACGCAGTATTTT. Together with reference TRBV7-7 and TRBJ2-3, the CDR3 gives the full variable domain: GAGVSQSPRYKVTKRGQDVTLRCDPISSHATLYWYQQALGQGPEFLTYFNYEAQPDKSGLPSDRFSAERPEGSISTLTIQRTEQRDSAMYRCASSSRPDRSTDTQYFGPGTRLTVL.

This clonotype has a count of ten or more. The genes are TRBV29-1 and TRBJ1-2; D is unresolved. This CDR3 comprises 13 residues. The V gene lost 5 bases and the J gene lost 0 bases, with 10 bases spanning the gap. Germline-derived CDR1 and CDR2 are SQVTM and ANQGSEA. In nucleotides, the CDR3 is TGCAGCGTTTTTTTGGTTTCTAACTATGGCTACACCTTC. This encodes CSVFLVSNYGYTF.

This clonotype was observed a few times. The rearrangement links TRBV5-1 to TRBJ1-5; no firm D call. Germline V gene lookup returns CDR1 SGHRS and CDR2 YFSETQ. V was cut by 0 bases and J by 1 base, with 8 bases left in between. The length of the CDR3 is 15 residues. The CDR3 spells CASSLVPSSNQPQHF. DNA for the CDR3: TGCGCCAGCAGCTTGGTCCCATCGAGCAATCAGCCCCAGCATTTT.

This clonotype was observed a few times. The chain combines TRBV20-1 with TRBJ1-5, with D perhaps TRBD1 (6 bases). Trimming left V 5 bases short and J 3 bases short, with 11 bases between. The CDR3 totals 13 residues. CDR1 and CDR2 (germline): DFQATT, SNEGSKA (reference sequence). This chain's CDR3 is CSAPDRFNQPQHF. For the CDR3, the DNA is TGCAGTGCTCCCGACAGGTTCAATCAGCCCCAGCATTTT.

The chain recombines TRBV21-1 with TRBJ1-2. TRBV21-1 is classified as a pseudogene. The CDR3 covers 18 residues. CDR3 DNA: TGTGCCAGCAGCAAAGGACACCGGCCCGTCAAGTACAGCTATGGCTACACCTTC. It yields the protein CASSKGHRPVKYSYGYTF.